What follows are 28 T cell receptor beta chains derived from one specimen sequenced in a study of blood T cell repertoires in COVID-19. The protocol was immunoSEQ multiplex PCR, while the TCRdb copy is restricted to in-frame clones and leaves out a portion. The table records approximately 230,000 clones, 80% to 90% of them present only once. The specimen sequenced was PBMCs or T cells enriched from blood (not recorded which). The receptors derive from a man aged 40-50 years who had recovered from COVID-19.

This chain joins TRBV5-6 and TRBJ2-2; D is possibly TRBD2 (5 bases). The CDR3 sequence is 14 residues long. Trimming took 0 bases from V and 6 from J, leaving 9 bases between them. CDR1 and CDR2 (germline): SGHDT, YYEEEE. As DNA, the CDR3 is TGTGCCAGCAGCTTGGGTGCGCGGGCCGGGGAGCTGTTTTTT. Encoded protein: CASSLGARAGELFF.

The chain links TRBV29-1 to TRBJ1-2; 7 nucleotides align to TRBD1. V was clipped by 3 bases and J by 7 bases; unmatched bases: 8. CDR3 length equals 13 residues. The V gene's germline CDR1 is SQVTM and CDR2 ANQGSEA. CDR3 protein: CSVDETGASGYTF. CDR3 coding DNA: TGCAGCGTTGACGAAACAGGGGCTTCTGGCTACACCTTC.

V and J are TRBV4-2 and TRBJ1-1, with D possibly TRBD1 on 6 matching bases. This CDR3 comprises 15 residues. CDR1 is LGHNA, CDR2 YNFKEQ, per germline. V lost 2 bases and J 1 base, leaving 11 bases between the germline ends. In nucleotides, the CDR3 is TGTGCCAGCAGCCAACCACAGGGAAAGAACACTGAAGCTTTCTTT. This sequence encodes CASSQPQGKNTEAFF.

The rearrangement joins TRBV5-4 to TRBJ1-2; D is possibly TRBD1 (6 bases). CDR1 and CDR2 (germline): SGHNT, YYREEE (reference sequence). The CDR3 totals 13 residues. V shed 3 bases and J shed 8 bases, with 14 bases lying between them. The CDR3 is CASSSGPGDGYTF. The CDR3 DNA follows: TGTGCCAGCAGCTCAGGACCAGGGGACGGCTACACCTTC.

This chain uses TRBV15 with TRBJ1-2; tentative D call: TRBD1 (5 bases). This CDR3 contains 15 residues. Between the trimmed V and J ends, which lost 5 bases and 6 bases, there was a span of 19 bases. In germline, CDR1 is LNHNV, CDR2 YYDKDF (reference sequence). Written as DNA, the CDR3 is TGTGCCACCAGCGAGGACCTAGGACGGACAAATGGCTACACCTTC. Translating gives CATSEDLGRTNGYTF.

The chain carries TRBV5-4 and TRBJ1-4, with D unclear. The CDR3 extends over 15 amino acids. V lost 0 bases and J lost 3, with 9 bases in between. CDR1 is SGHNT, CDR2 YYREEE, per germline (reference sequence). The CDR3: CASSLGAGSNEKLFF. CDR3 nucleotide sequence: TGTGCCAGCAGCTTGGGGGCGGGTTCTAATGAAAAACTGTTTTTT.

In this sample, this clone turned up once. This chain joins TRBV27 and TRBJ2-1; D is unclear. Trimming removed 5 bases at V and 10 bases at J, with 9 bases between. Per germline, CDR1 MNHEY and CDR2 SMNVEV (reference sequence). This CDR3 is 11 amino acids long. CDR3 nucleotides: TGTGCCAGCAGTCCGTCCCGGGAGCAGTTCTTC. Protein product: CASSPSREQFF.

CDR3: CASSARLTGHNTGELFF. CDR3 nucleotides: TGTGCCAGCAGCGCCCGGTTGACGGGACATAACACCGGGGAGCTGTTTTTT. The chain is built from TRBV9 and TRBJ2-2; D is perhaps TRBD1 (6 bases). This CDR3 region has 17 residues. The germline V and J ends were trimmed by 3 bases and 2 bases, with 17 bases remaining between them. CDR1 and CDR2 (germline): SGDLS, YYNGEE.

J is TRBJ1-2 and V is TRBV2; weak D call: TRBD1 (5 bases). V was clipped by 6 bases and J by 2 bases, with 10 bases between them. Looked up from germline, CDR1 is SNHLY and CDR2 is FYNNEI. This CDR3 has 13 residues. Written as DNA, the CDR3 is TGTGCCAGCAGGGTAGACAGAAACTATGGCTACACCTTC. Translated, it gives CASRVDRNYGYTF.

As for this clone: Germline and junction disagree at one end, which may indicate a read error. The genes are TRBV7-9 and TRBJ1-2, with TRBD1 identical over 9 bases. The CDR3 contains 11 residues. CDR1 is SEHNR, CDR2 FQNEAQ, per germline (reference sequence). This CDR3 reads CASNLQGAYTF. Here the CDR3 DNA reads TGTGCCAGCAACTTACAGGGGGCCTACACCTTC.

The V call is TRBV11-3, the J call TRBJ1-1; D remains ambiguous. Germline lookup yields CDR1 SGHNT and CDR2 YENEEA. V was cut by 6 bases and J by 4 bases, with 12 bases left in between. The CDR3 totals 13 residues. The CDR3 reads CASSLGVGTEAFF. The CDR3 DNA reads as TGTGCCAGCAGTCTAGGTGTGGGCACTGAAGCTTTCTTT.

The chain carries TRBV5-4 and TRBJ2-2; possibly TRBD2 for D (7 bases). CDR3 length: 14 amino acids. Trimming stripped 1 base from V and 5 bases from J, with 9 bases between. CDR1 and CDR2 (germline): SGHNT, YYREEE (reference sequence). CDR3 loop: CASSLRGATGELFF. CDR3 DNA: TGTGCCAGCAGCTTGCGGGGGGCAACCGGGGAGCTGTTTTTT.

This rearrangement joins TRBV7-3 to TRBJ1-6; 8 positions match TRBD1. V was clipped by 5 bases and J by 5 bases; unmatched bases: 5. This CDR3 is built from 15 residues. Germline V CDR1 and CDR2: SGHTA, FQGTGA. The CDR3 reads CASSPQGAHNSPLHF. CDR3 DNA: TGTGCCAGCAGCCCCCAGGGGGCCCATAATTCACCCCTCCACTTT.

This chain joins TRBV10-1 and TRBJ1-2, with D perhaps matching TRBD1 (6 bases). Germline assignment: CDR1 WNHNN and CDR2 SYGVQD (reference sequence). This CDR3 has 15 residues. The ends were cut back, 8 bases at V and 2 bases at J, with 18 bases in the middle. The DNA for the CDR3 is TGCGCCAGCGGCCATTGGGGGCCCGGGAACTATGGCTACACCTTC. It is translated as CASGHWGPGNYGYTF.

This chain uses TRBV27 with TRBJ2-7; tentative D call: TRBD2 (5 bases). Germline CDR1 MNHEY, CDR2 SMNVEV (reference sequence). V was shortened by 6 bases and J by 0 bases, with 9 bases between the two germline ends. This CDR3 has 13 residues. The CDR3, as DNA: TGTGCCAGCAGGGAAGGGAGCTCCTACGAGCAGTACTTC. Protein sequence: CASREGSSYEQYF.

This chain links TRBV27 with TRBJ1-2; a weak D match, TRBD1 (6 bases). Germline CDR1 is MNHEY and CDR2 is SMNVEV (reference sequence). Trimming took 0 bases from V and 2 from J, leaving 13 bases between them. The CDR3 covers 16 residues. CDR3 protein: CASSLSGWGQNYGYTF. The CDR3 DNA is TGTGCCAGCAGTTTATCGGGCTGGGGGCAGAACTATGGCTACACCTTC.

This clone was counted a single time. The CDR3 reads CASSMYDRESGYTF. The DNA for the CDR3 is TGTGCCAGCAGCATGTACGACAGGGAGAGTGGCTACACCTTC. V is TRBV5-4 and J is TRBJ1-2, with TRBD1 identical over 7 bases. V was pared by 4 bases and J by 7 bases, with 10 bases of the junction left unmatched. The CDR3 has 14 amino acids. Germline V lookup: CDR1 SGHNT, CDR2 YYREEE (reference sequence).

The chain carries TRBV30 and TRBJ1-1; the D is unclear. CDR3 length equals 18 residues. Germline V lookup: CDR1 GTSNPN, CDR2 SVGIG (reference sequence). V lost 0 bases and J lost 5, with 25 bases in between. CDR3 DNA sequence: TGTGCCTGGAGTGTACCTGATCTAAGGAGGTTGAGGTGGACTGAAGCTTTCTTT. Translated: CAWSVPDLRRLRWTEAFF.

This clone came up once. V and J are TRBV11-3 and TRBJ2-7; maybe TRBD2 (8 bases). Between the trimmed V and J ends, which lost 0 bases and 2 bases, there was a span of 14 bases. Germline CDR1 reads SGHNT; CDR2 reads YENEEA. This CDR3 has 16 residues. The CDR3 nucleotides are TGTGCCAGCAGCTTAGATGGGACAGCGGGGGCCTACGAGCAGTACTTC. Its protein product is CASSLDGTAGAYEQYF.

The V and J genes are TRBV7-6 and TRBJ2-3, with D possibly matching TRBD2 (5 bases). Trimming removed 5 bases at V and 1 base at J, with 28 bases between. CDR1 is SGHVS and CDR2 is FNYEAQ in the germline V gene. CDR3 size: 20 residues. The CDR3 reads CASSPSALAGVDHRTDTQYF. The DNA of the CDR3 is TGTGCCAGCAGCCCTTCCGCCCTAGCCGGGGTAGATCATCGCACAGATACGCAGTATTTT.

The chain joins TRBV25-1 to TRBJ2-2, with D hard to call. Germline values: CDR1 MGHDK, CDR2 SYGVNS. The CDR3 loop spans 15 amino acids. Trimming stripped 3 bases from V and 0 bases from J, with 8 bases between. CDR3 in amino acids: CASSETGTNTGELFF. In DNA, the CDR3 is TGTGCCAGCAGTGAGACGGGTACGAACACCGGGGAGCTGTTTTTT.

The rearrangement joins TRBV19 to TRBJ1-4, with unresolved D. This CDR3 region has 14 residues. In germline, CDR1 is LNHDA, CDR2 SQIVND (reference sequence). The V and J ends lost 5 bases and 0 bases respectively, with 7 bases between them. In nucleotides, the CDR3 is TGTGCCAGTAGTCTTTCCGCAACTAATGAAAAACTGTTTTTT. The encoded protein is CASSLSATNEKLFF.

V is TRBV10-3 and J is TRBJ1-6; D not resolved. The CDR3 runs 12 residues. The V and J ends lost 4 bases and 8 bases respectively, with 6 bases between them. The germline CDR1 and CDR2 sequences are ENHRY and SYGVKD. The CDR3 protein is CAISASDSPLHF. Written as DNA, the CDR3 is TGTGCCATCAGTGCGTCCGATTCACCCCTCCACTTT.

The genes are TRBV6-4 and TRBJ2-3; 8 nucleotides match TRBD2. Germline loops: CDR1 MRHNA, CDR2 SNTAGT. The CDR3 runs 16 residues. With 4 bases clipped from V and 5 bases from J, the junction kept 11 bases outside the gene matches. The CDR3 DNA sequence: TGTGCCAGCAGTGCCGGGAGCGGGAGAATGAAAGATACGCAGTATTTT. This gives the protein CASSAGSGRMKDTQYF.

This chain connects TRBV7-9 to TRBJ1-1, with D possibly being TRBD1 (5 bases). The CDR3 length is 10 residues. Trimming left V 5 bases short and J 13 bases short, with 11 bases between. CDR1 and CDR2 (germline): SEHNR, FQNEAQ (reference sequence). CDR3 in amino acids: CASSPGGGFF. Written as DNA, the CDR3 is TGTGCCAGCAGCCCCGGCGGGGGTTTCTTT.

The CDR3 reads CASSESGYSYNEQFF. CDR3 bases: TGCGCCAGCAGTGAGTCGGGCTACTCCTACAATGAGCAGTTCTTC. This chain joins TRBV10-1 and TRBJ2-1; D is undetermined. CDR1 is WNHNN and CDR2 is SYGVQD in the germline V gene (reference sequence). The germline V and J ends were trimmed by 0 bases and 0 bases, with 6 bases remaining between them. The CDR3 contains 15 residues.

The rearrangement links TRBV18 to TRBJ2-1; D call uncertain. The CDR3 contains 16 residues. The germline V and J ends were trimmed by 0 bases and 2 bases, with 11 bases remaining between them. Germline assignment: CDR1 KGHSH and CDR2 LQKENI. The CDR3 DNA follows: TGTGCCAGCTCACCACCGAGCCGTCCACCCTACAATGAGCAGTTCTTC. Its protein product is CASSPPSRPPYNEQFF.

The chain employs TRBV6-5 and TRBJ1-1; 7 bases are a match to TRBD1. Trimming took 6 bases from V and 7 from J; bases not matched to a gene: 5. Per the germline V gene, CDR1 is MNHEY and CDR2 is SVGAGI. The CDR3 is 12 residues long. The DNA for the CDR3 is TGTGCCAGCAGCCGGACAGGCTATGAAGCTTTCTTT. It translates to CASSRTGYEAFF.